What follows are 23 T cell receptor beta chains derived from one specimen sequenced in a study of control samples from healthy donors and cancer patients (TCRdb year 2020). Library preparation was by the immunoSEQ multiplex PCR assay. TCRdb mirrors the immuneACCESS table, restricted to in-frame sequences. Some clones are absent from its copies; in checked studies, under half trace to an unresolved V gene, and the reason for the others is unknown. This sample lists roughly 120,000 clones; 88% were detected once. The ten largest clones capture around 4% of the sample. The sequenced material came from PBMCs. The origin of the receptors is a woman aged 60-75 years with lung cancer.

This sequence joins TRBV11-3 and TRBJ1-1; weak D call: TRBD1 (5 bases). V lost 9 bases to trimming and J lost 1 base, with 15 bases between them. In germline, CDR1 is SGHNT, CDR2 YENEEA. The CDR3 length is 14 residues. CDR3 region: CASGDLRRNTEAFF. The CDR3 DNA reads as TGTGCCAGTGGGGACCTCCGGCGGAACACTGAAGCTTTCTTT.

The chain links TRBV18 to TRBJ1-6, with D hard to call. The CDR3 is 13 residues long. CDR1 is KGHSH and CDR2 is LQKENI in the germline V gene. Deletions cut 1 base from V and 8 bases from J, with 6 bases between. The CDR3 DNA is TGTGCCAGCTCACCACGGCGGGATTCACCCCTCCACTTT. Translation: CASSPRRDSPLHF.

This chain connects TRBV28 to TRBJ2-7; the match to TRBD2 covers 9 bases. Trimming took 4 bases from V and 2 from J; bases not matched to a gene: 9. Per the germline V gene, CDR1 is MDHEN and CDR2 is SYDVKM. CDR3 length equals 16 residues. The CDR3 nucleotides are TGTGCCAGCAGTTCACCGGGACTAGCACACCCCTACGAGCAGTACTTC. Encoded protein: CASSSPGLAHPYEQYF. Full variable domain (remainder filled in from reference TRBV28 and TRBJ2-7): DVKVTQSSRYLVKRTGEKVFLECVQDMDHENMFWYRQDPGLGLRLIYFSYDVKMKEKGDIPEGYSVSREKKERFSLILESASTNQTSMYLCASSSPGLAHPYEQYFGPGTRLTVT.

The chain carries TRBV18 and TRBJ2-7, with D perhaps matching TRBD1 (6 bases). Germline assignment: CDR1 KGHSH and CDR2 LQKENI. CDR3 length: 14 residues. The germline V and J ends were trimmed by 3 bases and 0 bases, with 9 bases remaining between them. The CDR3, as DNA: TGTGCCAGCTCACCGGACAGAAGCTCCTACGAGCAGTACTTC. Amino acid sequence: CASSPDRSSYEQYF. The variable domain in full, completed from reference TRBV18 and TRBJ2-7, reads NAGVMQNPRHLVRRRGQEARLRCSPMKGHSHVYWYRQLPEEGLKFMVYLQKENIIDESGMPKERFSAEFPKEGPSILRIQQVVRGDSAAYFCASSPDRSSYEQYFGPGTRLTVT.

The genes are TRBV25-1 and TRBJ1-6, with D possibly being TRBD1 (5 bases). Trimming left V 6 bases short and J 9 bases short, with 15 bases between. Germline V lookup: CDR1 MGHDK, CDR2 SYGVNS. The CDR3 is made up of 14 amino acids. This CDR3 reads CASRSGSVGSPLHF. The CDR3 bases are TGTGCCAGCAGATCAGGGTCGGTGGGTTCACCCCTCCACTTT. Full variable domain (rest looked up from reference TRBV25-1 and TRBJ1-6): EADIYQTPRYLVIGTGKKITLECSQTMGHDKMYWYQQDPGMELHLIHYSYGVNSTEKGDLSSESTVSRIRTEHFPLTLESARPSHTSQYLCASRSGSVGSPLHFGNGTRLTVT.

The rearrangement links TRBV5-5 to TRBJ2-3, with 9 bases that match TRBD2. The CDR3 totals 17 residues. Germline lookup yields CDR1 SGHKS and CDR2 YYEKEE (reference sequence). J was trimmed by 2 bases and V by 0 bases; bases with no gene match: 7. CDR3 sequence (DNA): TGTGCCAGCAGCTTGGATGTGGCGGGGGGGCACACAGATACGCAGTATTTT. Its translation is CASSLDVAGGHTDTQYF.

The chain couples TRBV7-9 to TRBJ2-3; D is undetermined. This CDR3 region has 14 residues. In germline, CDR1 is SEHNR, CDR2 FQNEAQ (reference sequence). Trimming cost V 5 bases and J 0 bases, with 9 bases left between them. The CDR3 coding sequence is TGTGCCAGCAGCCATCCTGCTAGCACAGATACGCAGTATTTT. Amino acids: CASSHPASTDTQYF. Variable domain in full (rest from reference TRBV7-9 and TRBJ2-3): DTGVSQNPRHKITKRGQNVTFRCDPISEHNRLYWYRQTLGQGPEFLTYFQNEAQLEKSRLLSDRFSAERPKGSFSTLEIQRTEQGDSAMYLCASSHPASTDTQYFGPGTRLTVL.

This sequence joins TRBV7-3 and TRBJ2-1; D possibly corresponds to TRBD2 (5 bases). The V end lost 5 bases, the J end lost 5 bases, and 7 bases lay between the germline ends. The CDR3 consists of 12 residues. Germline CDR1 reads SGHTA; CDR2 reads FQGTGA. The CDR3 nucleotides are TGTGCCAGCAGCGAGGGAGACAATGAGCAGTTCTTC. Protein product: CASSEGDNEQFF. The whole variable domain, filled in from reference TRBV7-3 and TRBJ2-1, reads GAGVSQTPSNKVTEKGKYVELRCDPISGHTALYWYRQSLGQGPEFLIYFQGTGAADDSGLPNDRFFAVRPEGSVSTLKIQRTERGDSAVYLCASSEGDNEQFFGPGTRLTVL.

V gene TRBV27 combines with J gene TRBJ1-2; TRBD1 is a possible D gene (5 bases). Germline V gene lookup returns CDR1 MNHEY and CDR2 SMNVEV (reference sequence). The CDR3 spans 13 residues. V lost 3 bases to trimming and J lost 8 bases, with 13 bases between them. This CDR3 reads CASSFTQGLGYTF. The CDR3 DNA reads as TGTGCCAGCAGTTTCACCCAGGGTTTAGGCTACACCTTC.

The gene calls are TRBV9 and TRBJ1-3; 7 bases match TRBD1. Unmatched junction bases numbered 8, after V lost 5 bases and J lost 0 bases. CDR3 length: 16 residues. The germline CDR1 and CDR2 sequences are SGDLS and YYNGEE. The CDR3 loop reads CASSQGQFFSGNTIYF. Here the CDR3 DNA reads TGTGCCAGCAGTCAGGGACAGTTCTTCTCTGGAAACACCATATATTTT.

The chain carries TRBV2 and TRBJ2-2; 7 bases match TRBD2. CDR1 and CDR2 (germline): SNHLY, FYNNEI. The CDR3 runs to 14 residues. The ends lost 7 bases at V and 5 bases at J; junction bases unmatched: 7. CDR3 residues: CASTSREMTGELFF. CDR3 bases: TGTGCCAGCACCTCGCGGGAGATGACCGGGGAGCTGTTTTTT.

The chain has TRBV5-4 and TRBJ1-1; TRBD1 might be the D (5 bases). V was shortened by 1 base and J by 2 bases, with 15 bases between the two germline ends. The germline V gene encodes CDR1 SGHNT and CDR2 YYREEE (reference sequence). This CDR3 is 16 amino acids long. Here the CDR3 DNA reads TGTGCCAGCAGCTTGAGGGGTACAACGGGTAACACTGAAGCTTTCTTT. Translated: CASSLRGTTGNTEAFF.

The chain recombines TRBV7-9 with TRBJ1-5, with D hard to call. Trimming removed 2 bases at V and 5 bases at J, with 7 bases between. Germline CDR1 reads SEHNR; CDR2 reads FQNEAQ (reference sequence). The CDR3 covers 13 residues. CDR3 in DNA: TGTGCCAGCAGCTTATCCAAAGATCAGCCCCAGCATTTT. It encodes CASSLSKDQPQHF.

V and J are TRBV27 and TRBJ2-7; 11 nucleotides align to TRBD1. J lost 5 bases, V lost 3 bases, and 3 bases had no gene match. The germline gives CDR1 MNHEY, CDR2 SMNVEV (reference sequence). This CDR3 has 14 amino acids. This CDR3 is CASSLEDRGHEQYF. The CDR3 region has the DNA TGTGCCAGCAGTTTGGAGGACAGGGGGCACGAGCAGTACTTC.

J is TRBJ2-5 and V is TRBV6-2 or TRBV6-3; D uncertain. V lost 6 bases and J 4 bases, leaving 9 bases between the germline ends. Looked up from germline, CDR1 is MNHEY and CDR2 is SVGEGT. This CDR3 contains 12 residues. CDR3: CASSMERETQYF. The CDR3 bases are TGTGCCAGCAGCATGGAGAGAGAGACCCAGTACTTC.

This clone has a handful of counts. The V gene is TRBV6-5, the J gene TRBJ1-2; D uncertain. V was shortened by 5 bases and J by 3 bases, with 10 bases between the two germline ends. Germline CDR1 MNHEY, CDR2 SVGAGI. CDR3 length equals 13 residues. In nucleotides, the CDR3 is TGTGCCAGCAGTCCTGGGGTATACTATGGCTACACCTTC. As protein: CASSPGVYYGYTF.

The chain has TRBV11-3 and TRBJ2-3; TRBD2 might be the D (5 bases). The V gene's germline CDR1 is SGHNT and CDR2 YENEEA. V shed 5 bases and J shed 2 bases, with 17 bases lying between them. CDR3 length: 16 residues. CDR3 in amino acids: CASSPGEGLNTDTQYF. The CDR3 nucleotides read TGTGCCAGCAGCCCTGGTGAGGGATTGAACACAGATACGCAGTATTTT.

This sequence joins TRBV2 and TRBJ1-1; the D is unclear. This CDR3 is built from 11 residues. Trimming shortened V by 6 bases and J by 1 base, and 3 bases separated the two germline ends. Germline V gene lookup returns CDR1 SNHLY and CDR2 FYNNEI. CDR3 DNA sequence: TGTGCCAGCAGCAAGAACACTGAAGCTTTCTTT. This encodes CASSKNTEAFF.

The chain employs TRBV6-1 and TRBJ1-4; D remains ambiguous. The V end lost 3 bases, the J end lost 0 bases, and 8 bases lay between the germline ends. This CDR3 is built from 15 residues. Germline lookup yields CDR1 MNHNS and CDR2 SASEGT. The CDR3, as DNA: TGTGCCAGCAGTGATAGAAGTGCAACTAATGAAAAACTGTTTTTT. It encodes CASSDRSATNEKLFF.

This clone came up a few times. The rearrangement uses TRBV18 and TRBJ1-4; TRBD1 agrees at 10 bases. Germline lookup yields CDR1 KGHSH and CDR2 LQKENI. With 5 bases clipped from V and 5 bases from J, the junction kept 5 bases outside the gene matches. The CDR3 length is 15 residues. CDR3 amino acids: CASSEWDRGNEKLFF. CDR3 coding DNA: TGTGCCAGCTCAGAATGGGACAGGGGAAATGAAAAACTGTTTTTT.

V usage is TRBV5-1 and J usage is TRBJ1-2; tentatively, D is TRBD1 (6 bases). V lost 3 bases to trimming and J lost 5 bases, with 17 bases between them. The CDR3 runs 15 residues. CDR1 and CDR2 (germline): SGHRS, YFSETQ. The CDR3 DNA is TGCGCCAGCAGCTACTCGGCAGGGGCTGGATATGGCTACACCTTC. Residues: CASSYSAGAGYGYTF. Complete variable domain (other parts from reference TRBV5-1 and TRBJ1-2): KAGVTQTPRYLIKTRGQQVTLSCSPISGHRSVSWYQQTPGQGLQFLFEYFSETQRNKGNFPGRFSGRQFSNSRSEMNVSTLELGDSALYLCASSYSAGAGYGYTFGSGTRLTVV.

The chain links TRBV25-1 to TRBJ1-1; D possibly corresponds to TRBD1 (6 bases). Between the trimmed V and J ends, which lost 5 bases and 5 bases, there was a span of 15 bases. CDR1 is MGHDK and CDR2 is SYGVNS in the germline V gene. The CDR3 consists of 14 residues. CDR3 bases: TGTGCCAGCAGTAACACAGGGAAAGGGACTGAAGCTTTCTTT. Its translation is CASSNTGKGTEAFF.

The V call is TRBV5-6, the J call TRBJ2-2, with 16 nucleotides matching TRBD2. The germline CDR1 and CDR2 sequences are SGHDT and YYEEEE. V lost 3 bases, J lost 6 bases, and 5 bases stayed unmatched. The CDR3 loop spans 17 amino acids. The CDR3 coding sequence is TGTGCCAGCAGCTCCCTGGGACTAGCGGGAGGGCCCGGGGAGCTGTTTTTT. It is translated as CASSSLGLAGGPGELFF.